This TCR beta chain comes out of a study of metastatic and nonmetastatic thyroid tumors. TCRdb re-clonotyped the PCR reads via MiXCR. The data contain 84,000 or so clones, around 7.8% of them seen just once; the ten biggest clones take up approximately 8.8%. The CDR3 runs 12 residues. Germline V lookup: CDR1 SGHRS, CDR2 YFSETQ. Trimming took 1 base from V and 2 from J, leaving 4 bases between them. No patient had received any treatment before thyroid surgery. This clonotype was sampled from a female donor with papillary thyroid cancer or a benign thyroid nodule (not recorded which). Some clones in this sample may be carry-over from other donors' samples. Sequenced sample: blood. This chain joins TRBV5-1 and TRBJ2-7, with D unclear. CDR3 loop: CASSLLPYEQYF. For the CDR3, the DNA is TGCGCCAGCAGCTTGTTGCCCTACGAGCAGTACTTC.